The 5 T cell receptor beta chains in this list originate from one sample, sequenced in a study of metastatic and nonmetastatic thyroid tumors (dated by TCRdb to the early 2020s). Library method: PCR. Sequencing took place on an Illumina HiSeq 4000. TCRdb handled the public reads itself, with Q25 trimming in fastp and clone calling in MiXCR, and kept productive beta chains. Across this sample there are over 20,000 clones, with approximately 10% seen only once. In total, the top ten clones hold approximately 8.1% of the sample. Before undergoing thyroid surgery, none of the patients had been given any kind of treatment. The source material was blood. All receptors derive from a female donor with papillary thyroid cancer or a benign thyroid nodule (not recorded which). Some clones in this sample may be carry-over from other donors' samples.

This clone was counted ten times or more. The V and J genes are TRBV7-2 and TRBJ2-5; perhaps TRBD2 as D (6 bases). The V gene's germline CDR1 is SGHTA and CDR2 FQGNSA. The V and J ends lost 6 bases and 5 bases respectively, with 13 bases between them. The CDR3 is made up of 13 amino acids. The CDR3 region is CASRRAGGETQYF. As DNA, the CDR3 is TGTGCCAGCAGACGAGCGGGCGGGGAGACCCAGTACTTC.

By sample share, this clone is medium-sized (0.01 to 0.1%). V gene TRBV6-2 or TRBV6-3 combines with J gene TRBJ2-7; the match to TRBD2 covers 8 bases. This CDR3 is built from 15 residues. Germline V lookup: CDR1 MNHEY, CDR2 SVGEGT. V shed 5 bases, J shed 3 bases, and the junction held 9 bases outside the gene matches. The CDR3 loop is CASSRTGTRVYEQYF. CDR3 in DNA: TGTGCCAGCAGTCGAACCGGGACTAGGGTCTACGAGCAGTACTTC.

This clone was observed many times. V and J are TRBV2 and TRBJ2-2; D gene ambiguous. Germline CDR1 SNHLY, CDR2 FYNNEI. The CDR3 extends over 14 amino acids. Trimming took 4 bases from V and 3 from J, leaving 9 bases between them. The CDR3 is CASSVAGHTGELFF. CDR3 nucleotide sequence: TGTGCCAGCAGTGTGGCAGGACACACCGGGGAGCTGTTTTTT. Supplemented by reference TRBV2 and TRBJ2-2, the full variable domain reads EPEVTQTPSHQVTQMGQEVILRCVPISNHLYFYWYRQILGQKVEFLVSFYNNEISEKSEIFDDQFSVERPDGSNFTLKIRSTKLEDSAMYFCASSVAGHTGELFFGEGSRLTVL.

Concerning this clone: It may be a read error: a sequence one base away is much more abundant. The V and J genes are TRBV20-1 and TRBJ2-2, with 10 bases identical to TRBD2. CDR1 and CDR2 from the germline V gene are DFQATT and SNEGSKA (reference sequence). V shed 6 bases, J shed 6 bases, and the junction held 16 bases outside the gene matches. This CDR3 has 17 residues. CDR3 nucleotides: TGCAGTGCCTCTAAGCAGTTGTTAGCGGGAGGAGCCGGGGAGCTGTTTTTT. Translating gives CSASKQLLAGGAGELFF.

In its sample, this clone is medium-sized. The chain links TRBV27 to TRBJ2-7, with D perhaps TRBD2 (5 bases). Germline V gives CDR1 MNHEY, CDR2 SMNVEV (reference sequence). V lost 2 bases and J lost 3, with 14 bases in between. The CDR3 runs to 15 residues. DNA of the CDR3: TGTGCCAGCAGTTTACGGAGGAGTGCCCACTACGAGCAGTACTTC. Encoded protein: CASSLRRSAHYEQYF.